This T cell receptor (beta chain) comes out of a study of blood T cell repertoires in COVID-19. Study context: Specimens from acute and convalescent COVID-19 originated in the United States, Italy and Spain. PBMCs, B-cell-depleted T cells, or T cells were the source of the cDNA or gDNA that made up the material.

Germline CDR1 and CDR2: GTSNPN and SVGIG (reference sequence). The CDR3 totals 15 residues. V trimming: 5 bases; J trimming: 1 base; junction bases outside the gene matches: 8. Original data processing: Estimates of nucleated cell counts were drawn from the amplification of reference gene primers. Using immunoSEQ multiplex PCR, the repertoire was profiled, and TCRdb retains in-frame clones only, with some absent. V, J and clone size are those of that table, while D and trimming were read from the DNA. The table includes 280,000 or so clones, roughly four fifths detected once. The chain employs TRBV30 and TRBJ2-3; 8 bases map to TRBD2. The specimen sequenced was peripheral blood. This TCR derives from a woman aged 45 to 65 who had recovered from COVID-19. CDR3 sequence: CAWGPLAGRTDTQYF. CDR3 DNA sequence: TGTGCCTGGGGACCCTTAGCGGGGCGCACAGATACGCAGTATTTT.